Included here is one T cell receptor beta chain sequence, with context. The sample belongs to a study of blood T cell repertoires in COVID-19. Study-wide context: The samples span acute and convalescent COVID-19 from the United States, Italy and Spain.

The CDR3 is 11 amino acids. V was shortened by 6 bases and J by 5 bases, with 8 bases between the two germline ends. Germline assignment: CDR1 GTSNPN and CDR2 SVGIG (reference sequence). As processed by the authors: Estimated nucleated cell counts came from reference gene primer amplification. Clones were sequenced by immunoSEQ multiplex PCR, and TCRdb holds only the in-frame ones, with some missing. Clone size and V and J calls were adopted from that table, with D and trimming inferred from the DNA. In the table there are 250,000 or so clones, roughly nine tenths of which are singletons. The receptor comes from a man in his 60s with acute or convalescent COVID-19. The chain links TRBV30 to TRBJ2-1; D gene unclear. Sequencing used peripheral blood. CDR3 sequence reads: CACRHHNEQFF. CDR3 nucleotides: TGTGCCTGCCGACACCACAATGAGCAGTTCTTC.